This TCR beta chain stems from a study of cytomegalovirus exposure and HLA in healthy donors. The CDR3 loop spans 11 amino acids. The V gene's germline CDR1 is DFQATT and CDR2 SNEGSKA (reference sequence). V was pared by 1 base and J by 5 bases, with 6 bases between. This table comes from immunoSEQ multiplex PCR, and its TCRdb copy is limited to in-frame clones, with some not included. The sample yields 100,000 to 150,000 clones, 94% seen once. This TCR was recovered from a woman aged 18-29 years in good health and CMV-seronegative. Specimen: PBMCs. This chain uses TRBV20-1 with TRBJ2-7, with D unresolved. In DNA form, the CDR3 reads TGCAGTGCTAGAGGCCAGGACGAGCAGTACTTC. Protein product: CSARGQDEQYF.